This T cell receptor beta chain emerged from a study of OX40 agonist ivuxolimab in advanced cancers. The overall study: Ivuxolimab is an agonistic anti-OX40 (CD134) antibody, and patients were treated with it. Overall study findings and caveats: Some nonresponders additionally presented with little normalized T-cell clonal expansion. CD4+ and CD8+ blood T cells expanded clonally by week 6 at 0.1 to 3.0 mg/kg.

Trimming removed 0 bases at V and 5 bases at J, with 5 bases between. CDR1 is SEHNR, CDR2 FQNEAQ, per germline (reference sequence). This CDR3 spans 12 amino acids. The repertoire was sequenced with immunoSEQ multiplex PCR; TCRdb's copy has only in-frame clones and lacks some. The sample lists about 100,000 clones; around 80% were seen once. Of note for this clone: Antigen unknown.

This clonotype originated in an adult with an advanced solid tumor such as melanoma, head and neck, liver or kidney cancer. Source: CD4+ or CD8+ T cells sorted from blood, taken in a trial of the OX40 agonist ivuxolimab. The chain recombines TRBV7-9 with TRBJ2-7; D remains ambiguous. The CDR3 DNA sequence: TGTGCCAGCAGCTTAGCGGGCCACGAGCAGTACTTC. It encodes CASSLAGHEQYF.